Presented here are 30 T cell receptor beta chains from one specimen sequenced in a study of cytomegalovirus exposure and HLA in healthy donors. TCRdb keeps only in-frame clones here, not all; method: immunoSEQ multiplex PCR. The sample has about 74,000 clones, roughly 94% seen once. The sample was PBMCs. These receptor sequences come from a man younger than 35 in good health and CMV-seropositive.

J is TRBJ2-1 and V is TRBV28; 11 nucleotides line up with TRBD2. The trim removed 1 base at V and 5 bases at J, leaving 7 bases unmatched. Germline V gives CDR1 MDHEN, CDR2 SYDVKM. This CDR3 comprises 17 residues. The CDR3: CASSLFLGTSGDNEQFF. In nucleotides, the CDR3 is TGTGCCAGCAGTTTATTCCTCGGGACTAGCGGCGACAATGAGCAGTTCTTC.

CDR3 region: CASSESRDSLSYNEQFF. The DNA for the CDR3 is TGTGCCAGCAGTGAATCCCGGGACAGCCTCTCCTACAATGAGCAGTTCTTC. The V gene is TRBV25-1, the J gene TRBJ2-1; 7 nucleotides match TRBD1. There are 17 residues in the CDR3. Per the germline V gene, CDR1 is MGHDK and CDR2 is SYGVNS. V gave up 1 base and J gave up 0 bases; unmatched junction bases: 6.

This clone was seen only once. The V and J genes are TRBV6-1 and TRBJ1-2, with TRBD1 identical over 9 bases. CDR3 length: 14 amino acids. J gave up 5 bases and V 4 bases, and 5 bases lay outside the gene matches. From germline, CDR1 is MNHNS and CDR2 SASEGT. In nucleotides, the CDR3 is TGTGCCAGCAGTGCCACCGGGACAGGGTATGGCTACACCTTC. This codes for CASSATGTGYGYTF.

The chain joins TRBV14 to TRBJ1-1; TRBD1 matches at 8 bases. Trimming cost V 0 bases and J 3 bases; bases outside gene matches: 6. Germline-derived CDR1 and CDR2 are SGHDN and FVKESK. CDR3 length equals 16 residues. The CDR3 reads CASSQELTGGYTEAFF. The CDR3 DNA reads TGTGCCAGCAGCCAAGAACTCACAGGGGGGTACACTGAAGCTTTCTTT.

This rearrangement joins TRBV28 to TRBJ2-7; no reliable D call. The CDR3 is 15 amino acids. V lost 1 base, J lost 7 bases, and 17 bases lay in between. Germline CDR1 reads MDHEN; CDR2 reads SYDVKM. In DNA form, the CDR3 reads TGTGCCAGCAGTTTATCTTCCGCACCCCCTCGGGAGCAGTACTTC. This gives the protein CASSLSSAPPREQYF.

The chain combines TRBV7-6 with TRBJ2-2; D unclear. The CDR3 contains 14 residues. V lost 1 base to trimming and J lost 8 bases, with 11 bases between them. Per germline, CDR1 SGHVS and CDR2 FNYEAQ. CDR3: CASSLEPGGGELFF. CDR3 in DNA: TGTGCCAGCAGCTTAGAACCGGGTGGGGGGGAGCTGTTTTTT.

The chain is built from TRBV10-2 and TRBJ2-2; weak D call: TRBD1 (6 bases). V lost 6 bases to trimming and J lost 5 bases, with 13 bases between them. The V gene's germline CDR1 is WSHSY and CDR2 SAAADI. The length of the CDR3 is 14 residues. The CDR3 DNA follows: TGCGCCAGCAGAGAACAGGGTCCGACCGGGGAGCTGTTTTTT. Protein product: CASREQGPTGELFF.

A single count supports this clone. J is TRBJ1-1 and V is TRBV6-5; 7 bases fit TRBD1. Germline V gene lookup returns CDR1 MNHEY and CDR2 SVGAGI. This CDR3 has 16 amino acids. The junction had 4 bases not matched to a gene; V was cut back by 0 bases and J by 0 bases. CDR3 amino acids: CASSYSKTGLNTEAFF. The DNA of the CDR3 is TGTGCCAGCAGTTACTCGAAGACAGGGTTGAACACTGAAGCTTTCTTT.

The chain links TRBV15 to TRBJ2-3; possibly TRBD2 for D (5 bases). V lost 8 bases and J 2 bases, leaving 11 bases between the germline ends. This CDR3 region has 13 residues. Germline V lookup: CDR1 LNHNV, CDR2 YYDKDF (reference sequence). The CDR3: CATGSGSTDTQYF. For the CDR3, the DNA is TGTGCCACCGGGTCGGGATCCACAGATACGCAGTATTTT.

This chain connects TRBV27 to TRBJ2-5; TRBD1 agrees at 9 bases. CDR3 length: 13 residues. Germline V gives CDR1 MNHEY, CDR2 SMNVEV (reference sequence). J lost 5 bases, V lost 5 bases, and 3 bases had no gene match. In nucleotides, the CDR3 is TGTGCCAGCAGTGCGACAGGGGGGGAGACCCAGTACTTC. It specifies CASSATGGETQYF.

V is TRBV25-1 and J is TRBJ1-1, with D tentatively TRBD1 (5 bases). CDR3 size: 15 residues. Germline values: CDR1 MGHDK, CDR2 SYGVNS. Trimming pared 5 bases from V and 4 bases from J, leaving 17 bases between. In nucleotides, the CDR3 is TGTGCCAGCAGTTCCCCGGGGGGATCCGGCACTGAAGCTTTCTTT. Protein sequence: CASSSPGGSGTEAFF.

The chain employs TRBV4-2 and TRBJ2-1, with TRBD2 matching over 14 bases. The V and J ends lost 2 bases and 4 bases, in that order; junction bases with no gene match: 10. Germline V gene sequence: CDR1 LGHNA, CDR2 YNFKEQ. There are 19 residues in the CDR3. The CDR3 spells CASSQTPGTSGSGYNEQFF. The CDR3 nucleotides are TGTGCCAGCAGCCAAACTCCCGGGACTAGCGGGAGCGGTTACAATGAGCAGTTCTTC.

The chain links TRBV6-1 to TRBJ2-1; 9 bases are a match to TRBD2. The CDR3 is 15 residues long. From germline, CDR1 is MNHNS and CDR2 SASEGT. V lost 3 bases to trimming and J lost 10 bases; unmatched junction nucleotides: 10. In DNA form, the CDR3 reads TGTGCCAGCAGTGAGTCGGCGGGAGGGCCCGAGGAGCAGTTCTTC. As protein: CASSESAGGPEEQFF.

The chain couples TRBV5-1 to TRBJ2-5, with 10 bases aligning to TRBD2. With V trimmed by 3 bases and J by 5 bases, 7 bases remained unmatched. The CDR3 is made up of 15 amino acids. Germline V gene sequence: CDR1 SGHRS, CDR2 YFSETQ. The CDR3 DNA reads TGCGCCAGCAGCTCGGCTAGCGGGAGTCAGGAGACCCAGTACTTC. It is translated as CASSSASGSQETQYF.

V usage is TRBV2 and J usage is TRBJ2-2; the match to TRBD2 covers 11 bases. This CDR3 is 14 amino acids long. Germline lookup yields CDR1 SNHLY and CDR2 FYNNEI. The junction had 3 bases not matched to a gene; V was cut back by 4 bases and J by 8 bases. CDR3 bases: TGTGCCAGCAGTGGGCTAGCGGGAGGAGGGGAGCTGTTTTTT. Amino acids: CASSGLAGGGELFF.

The chain couples TRBV5-1 to TRBJ1-1; D remains unclear. Deletions cut 2 bases from V and 8 bases from J, with 16 bases between. CDR3 length equals 14 residues. The germline V gene has CDR1 SGHRS and CDR2 YFSETQ. This CDR3 is CASSFEGLGEEAFF. In DNA form, the CDR3 reads TGCGCCAGCAGCTTTGAGGGCCTTGGGGAGGAAGCTTTCTTT.

This clone occurred a few times. This chain uses TRBV15 with TRBJ1-1; D not certain. CDR1 is LNHNV, CDR2 YYDKDF, per germline (reference sequence). V was pared by 0 bases and J by 6 bases, with 11 bases between. The CDR3 totals 14 residues. The CDR3: CATSREEDWSEAFF. CDR3 coding DNA: TGTGCCACCAGCAGAGAGGAGGATTGGTCTGAAGCTTTCTTT.

This clone appeared a single time. V is TRBV9 and J is TRBJ1-1; D unresolved. The V and J ends lost 4 bases and 0 bases respectively, with 13 bases between them. Per the germline V gene, CDR1 is SGDLS and CDR2 is YYNGEE. This CDR3 has 15 amino acids. The DNA of the CDR3 is TGTGCCAGCAGCCCCCGACACGACATGAACACTGAAGCTTTCTTT. It translates to CASSPRHDMNTEAFF.

The gene calls are TRBV5-8 and TRBJ2-7; unclear D gene. Germline CDR1 reads SGHTS; CDR2 reads YDEGEE. This CDR3 contains 11 residues. The V end was cut by 3 bases, the J end by 9 bases, with 10 bases between. The CDR3, as DNA: TGTGCCAGCAGCTCGTTAGCTGCGCAGTACTTC. Translating gives CASSSLAAQYF.

The chain is built from TRBV19 and TRBJ2-7, with 13 nucleotides matching TRBD2. CDR3 length: 16 residues. Germline V gene lookup returns CDR1 LNHDA and CDR2 SQIVND (reference sequence). J lost 2 bases, V lost 11 bases, and 12 bases had no gene match. The CDR3 DNA sequence: TGTGCCCAGGGGACTAGCGGGAATTCGTGGCCCTACGAGCAGTACTTC. Translated: CAQGTSGNSWPYEQYF. Supplemented by reference TRBV19 and TRBJ2-7, the full variable domain reads DGGITQSPKYLFRKEGQNVTLSCEQNLNHDAMYWYRQDPGQGLRLIYYSQIVNDFQKGDIAEGYSVSREKKESFPLTVTSAQKNPTAFYLCAQGTSGNSWPYEQYFGPGTRLTVT.

The genes are TRBV9 and TRBJ2-6; D unclear. The germline V and J ends were trimmed by 3 bases and 2 bases, with 12 bases remaining between them. CDR1 and CDR2 from the germline V gene are SGDLS and YYNGEE. This CDR3 contains 16 residues. CDR3 sequence: CASSALNLAGANVLTF. DNA for the CDR3: TGTGCCAGCAGCGCCCTAAATCTGGCTGGGGCCAACGTCCTGACTTTC.

This chain links TRBV28 with TRBJ2-7; weak D call: TRBD2 (6 bases). The germline CDR1 and CDR2 sequences are MDHEN and SYDVKM. The CDR3 runs 14 residues. The ends were cut back, 2 bases at V and 4 bases at J, with 12 bases in the middle. The DNA for the CDR3 is TGTGCCAGCAGTTTAGCGGGTCGGGGGTACGAGCAGTACTTC. This codes for CASSLAGRGYEQYF.

The sample holds one count of this clone. The rearrangement joins TRBV5-4 to TRBJ2-7; TRBD1 agrees at 7 bases. J gave up 3 bases and V 0 bases, and 6 bases lay outside the gene matches. The CDR3 length is 15 residues. Germline CDR1 is SGHNT and CDR2 is YYREEE (reference sequence). The CDR3 coding sequence is TGTGCCAGCAGCTTGGGAGAACAGGGGATCTACGAGCAGTACTTC. As protein: CASSLGEQGIYEQYF. Full variable domain (missing parts from reference TRBV5-4 and TRBJ2-7): ETGVTQSPTHLIKTRGQQVTLRCSSQSGHNTVSWYQQALGQGPQFIFQYYREEENGRGNFPPRFSGLQFPNYSSELNVNALELDDSALYLCASSLGEQGIYEQYFGPGTRLTVT.

The J gene is TRBJ2-1, the V gene TRBV7-2; 10 bases fit TRBD2. This CDR3 has 16 residues. Germline V gene sequence: CDR1 SGHTA, CDR2 FQGNSA. Trimming cost V 0 bases and J 7 bases; bases outside gene matches: 6. The CDR3 nucleotides read TGTGCCAGCAGCTTAGCGAGCGGGAGGGCGAGGAATGAGCAGTTCTTC. This translates into CASSLASGRARNEQFF. The entire variable domain, with the rest obtained from reference TRBV7-2 and TRBJ2-1, is as follows: GAGVSQSPSNKVTEKGKDVELRCDPISGHTALYWYRQSLGQGLEFLIYFQGNSAPDKSGLPSDRFSAERTGGSVSTLTIQRTQQEDSAVYLCASSLASGRARNEQFFGPGTRLTVL.

The rearrangement uses TRBV27 and TRBJ2-1, with 12 positions matching TRBD2. Germline V gene lookup returns CDR1 MNHEY and CDR2 SMNVEV (reference sequence). The CDR3 consists of 21 residues. Trimming cost V 5 bases and J 0 bases; bases outside gene matches: 17. In DNA form, the CDR3 reads TGTGCCAGCAGTCCGCCTACCGGGACTAGCGGGTTTAGGAGCTCCTACAATGAGCAGTTCTTC. Its protein product is CASSPPTGTSGFRSSYNEQFF.

This chain links TRBV28 with TRBJ2-7; 7 bases line up with TRBD1. Germline V gene sequence: CDR1 MDHEN, CDR2 SYDVKM. With V trimmed by 5 bases and J by 0 bases, 4 bases remained unmatched. There are 14 residues in the CDR3. CDR3 loop: CASSLGQSSYEQYF. The DNA of the CDR3 is TGTGCCAGCAGTCTGGGACAGAGCTCCTACGAGCAGTACTTC.

V gene TRBV6-1 combines with J gene TRBJ2-3, with D possibly being TRBD1 (5 bases). This CDR3 region has 13 residues. Trimming stripped 7 bases from V and 2 bases from J, with 10 bases between. Germline V gene sequence: CDR1 MNHNS, CDR2 SASEGT. CDR3 DNA sequence: TGTGCCAGCACCCGGACAATCACAGATACGCAGTATTTT. As protein: CASTRTITDTQYF.

The rearrangement uses TRBV28 and TRBJ2-7; 9 nucleotides align to TRBD1. V shed 6 bases and J 8 bases; nucleotides not matched to a gene: 14. The CDR3 loop spans 15 amino acids. Germline CDR1 is MDHEN and CDR2 is SYDVKM. This chain's CDR3 is CASSFYHRDRDKQYF. The CDR3 DNA is TGTGCCAGCAGCTTCTACCACCGGGACAGGGACAAGCAGTACTTC.

J is TRBJ2-7 and V is TRBV18; a possible D gene is TRBD1 (6 bases). The V end lost 6 bases, the J end lost 4 bases, and 25 bases lay between the germline ends. The CDR3 sequence is 17 residues long. In germline, CDR1 is KGHSH, CDR2 LQKENI. CDR3 sequence reads: CASSQWTAGADAYEQYF. The CDR3 DNA sequence: TGTGCCAGCTCGCAATGGACAGCTGGGGCTGATGCTTACGAGCAGTACTTC.

V is TRBV19 and J is TRBJ2-3; 7 nucleotides align to TRBD1. CDR1 is LNHDA and CDR2 is SQIVND in the germline V gene (reference sequence). The CDR3 sequence is 19 residues long. The trim removed 1 base at V and 5 bases at J, leaving 18 bases unmatched. CDR3 DNA: TGTGCCAGTAGTATAGCAGGGGGAAGCCCCAGCTGGGGCCTAGATACGCAGTATTTT. Protein sequence: CASSIAGGSPSWGLDTQYF.